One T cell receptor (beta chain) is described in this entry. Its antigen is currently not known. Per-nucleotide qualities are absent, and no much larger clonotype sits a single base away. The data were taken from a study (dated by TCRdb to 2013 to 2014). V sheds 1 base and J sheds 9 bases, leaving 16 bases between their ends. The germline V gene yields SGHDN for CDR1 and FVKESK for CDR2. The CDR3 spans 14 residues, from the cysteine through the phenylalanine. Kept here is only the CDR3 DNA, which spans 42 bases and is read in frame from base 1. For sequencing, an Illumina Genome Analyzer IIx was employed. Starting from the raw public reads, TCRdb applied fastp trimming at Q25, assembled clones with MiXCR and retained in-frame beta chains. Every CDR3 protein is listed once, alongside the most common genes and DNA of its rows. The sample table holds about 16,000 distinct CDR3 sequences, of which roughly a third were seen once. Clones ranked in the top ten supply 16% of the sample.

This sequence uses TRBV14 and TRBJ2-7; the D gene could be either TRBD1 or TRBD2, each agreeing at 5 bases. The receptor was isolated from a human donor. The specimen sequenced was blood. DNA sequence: TGTGCCAGCAGCCAAGGACCGCTGGGACGGGGGCAGTACTTC. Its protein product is CASSQGPLGRGQYF.